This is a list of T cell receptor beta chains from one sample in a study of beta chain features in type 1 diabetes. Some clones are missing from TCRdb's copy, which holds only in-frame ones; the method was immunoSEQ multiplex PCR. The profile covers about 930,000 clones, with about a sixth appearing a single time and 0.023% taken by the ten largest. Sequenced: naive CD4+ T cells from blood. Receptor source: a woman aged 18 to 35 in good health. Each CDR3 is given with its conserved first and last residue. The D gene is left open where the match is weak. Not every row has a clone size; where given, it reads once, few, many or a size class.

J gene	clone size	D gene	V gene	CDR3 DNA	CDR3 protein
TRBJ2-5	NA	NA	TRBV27	TGTGCCAGCAGTTTCGGTCTTGGGGGGCAGACCCAGTACTTC	CASSFGLGGQTQYF
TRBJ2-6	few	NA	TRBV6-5	TGTGCCAGCAGTCGCGGACCAACCGGGGCCAACGTCCTGACTTTC	CASSRGPTGANVLTF
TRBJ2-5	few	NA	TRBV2	TGTGCCAGCACGTGGCAGCGACAAGAGACCCAGTACTTC	CASTWQRQETQYF
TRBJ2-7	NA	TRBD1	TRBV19	TGTGCCAGTAGTCCGGGACAGGGGGCGAGGGAGCAGTACTTC	CASSPGQGAREQYF
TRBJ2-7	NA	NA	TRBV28	TGTGCCAGCAGCCCAAACCGAGCGACAGGATACGAGCAGTACTTC	CASSPNRATGYEQYF
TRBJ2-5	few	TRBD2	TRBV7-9	TGTGCCAGCAGCCCCGCCCCCCAACTAGCGGGGCAAGAGACCCAGTACTTC	CASSPAPQLAGQETQYF
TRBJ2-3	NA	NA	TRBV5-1	TGCGCCAGCAGACTGCCGGGAGATACGCAGTATTTT	CASRLPGDTQYF
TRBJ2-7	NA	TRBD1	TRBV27	TGTGCCAGCAGGGCAGGGGGCGGAAACTACGAGCAGTACTTC	CASRAGGGNYEQYF
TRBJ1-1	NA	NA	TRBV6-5	TGTGCCAGCAGTTACTCGCGAGGGGTGGGGAACACTGAAGCTTTCTTT	CASSYSRGVGNTEAFF
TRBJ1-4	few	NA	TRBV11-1	TGTGCCAGCAGCGGATCCGGCGGGACACGGACTAATGAAAAACTGTTTTTT	CASSGSGGTRTNEKLFF
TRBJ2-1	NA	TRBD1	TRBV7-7	TGTGCTAGCAGCTTAAGGGGAGATGGACAGGGAGATGAGCAGTTCTTC	CASSLRGDGQGDEQFF
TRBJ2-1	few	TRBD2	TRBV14	TGTGCCAGCAGCCAATTTAGCGGGAGGGCTTACAATGAGCAGTTCTTC	CASSQFSGRAYNEQFF
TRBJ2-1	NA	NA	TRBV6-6	TGTGCCAGCAGAAAACTAGTCACTGAGCAGTTCTTC	CASRKLVTEQFF
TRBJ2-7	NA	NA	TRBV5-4	TGTGCCAGCAGCTTAAACGGCGGGGCCGAGCAGTACTTC	CASSLNGGAEQYF
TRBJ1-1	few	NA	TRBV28	TGTGCCAGCAGCCCACCCGGACAGCCCTATGAAGCTTTCTTT	CASSPPGQPYEAFF
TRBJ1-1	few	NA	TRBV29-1	TGCAGCGTTTTTCGGGTTGTGAACACTGAAGCTTTCTTT	CSVFRVVNTEAFF
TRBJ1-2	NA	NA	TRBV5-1	TGCGCCAGCAGCTTGGGACAGGCCCCTGAAGCATATGGCTACACCTTC	CASSLGQAPEAYGYTF
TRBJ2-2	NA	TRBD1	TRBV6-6	TGTGCCAGCAGCAACAGGGGTGGGAGCACCGGGGAGCTGTTTTTT	CASSNRGGSTGELFF
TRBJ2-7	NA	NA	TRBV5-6	TGTGCCAGCAGCCATCGGGGTCCCTACGAGCAGTACTTC	CASSHRGPYEQYF